This TCR beta chain appears in the sequencing data of a study of T cells after yellow fever vaccination. This clonotype was seen a few times. Its antigen is not known. Study-level results: Contaminants from the bulk population, in the form of abundant clonotypes, could be found in FACS-sorted repertoires. Reappearance after the booster was seen for most primary-vaccination clones, at 96% CD4 and 75% to 90% CD8.

The CDR3 loop spans 13 amino acids. The V gene's germline CDR1 is MGHDK and CDR2 SYGVNS. The V end was cut by 1 base, the J end by 6 bases, with 10 bases between. TCRdb re-called the 5' RACE reads with MiXCR, one entry per CDR3 protein. The table has around 73,000 distinct CDR3 sequences, approximately 7.5% seen once. The gene calls are TRBV25-1 and TRBJ2-7, with TRBD2 as a possible D gene (5 bases). Material: CD8+ T cells sorted from PBMCs, obtained on the day of the yellow fever booster vaccination. The TCR sequence derives from a man aged 25 to 40 who received the YFV17D yellow fever vaccine. In DNA form, the CDR3 reads TGTGCCAGCAGTGAATCCCAACTAGGCGAGCAGTACTTC. Amino acid sequence: CASSESQLGEQYF.